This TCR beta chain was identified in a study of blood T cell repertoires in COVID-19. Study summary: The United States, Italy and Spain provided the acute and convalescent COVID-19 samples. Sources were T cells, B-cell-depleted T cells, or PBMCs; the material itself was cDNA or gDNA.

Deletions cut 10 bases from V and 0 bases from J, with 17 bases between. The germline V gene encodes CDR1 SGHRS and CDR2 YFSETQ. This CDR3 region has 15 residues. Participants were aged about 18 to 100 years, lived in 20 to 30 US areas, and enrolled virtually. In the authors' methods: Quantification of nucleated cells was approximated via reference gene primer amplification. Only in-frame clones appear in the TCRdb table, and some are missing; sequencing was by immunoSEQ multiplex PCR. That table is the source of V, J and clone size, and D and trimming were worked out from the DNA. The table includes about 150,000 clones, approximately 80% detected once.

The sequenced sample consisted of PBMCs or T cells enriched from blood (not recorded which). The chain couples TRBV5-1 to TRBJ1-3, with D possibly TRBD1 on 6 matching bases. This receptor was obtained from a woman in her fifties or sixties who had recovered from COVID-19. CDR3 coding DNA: TGCGCCTCCAGGGGAGACTCCTCCTCTGGAAACACCATATATTTT. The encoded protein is CASRGDSSSGNTIYF.